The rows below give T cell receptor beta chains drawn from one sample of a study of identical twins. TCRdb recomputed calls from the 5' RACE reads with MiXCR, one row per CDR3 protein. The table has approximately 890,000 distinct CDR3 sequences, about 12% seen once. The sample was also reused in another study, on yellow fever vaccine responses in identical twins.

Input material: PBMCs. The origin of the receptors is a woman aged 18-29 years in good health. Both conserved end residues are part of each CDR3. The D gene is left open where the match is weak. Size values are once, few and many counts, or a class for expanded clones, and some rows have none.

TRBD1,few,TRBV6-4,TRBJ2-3,TGTGCCAGCAGCGGGACAGGGGACACAGATACGCAGTATTTT,CASSGTGDTDTQYF
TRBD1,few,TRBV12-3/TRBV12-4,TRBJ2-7,TGTTCCAGCAGTTCCGGGACAGGATCCCCGTACTTC,CSSSSGTGSPYF
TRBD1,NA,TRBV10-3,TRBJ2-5,TGTGCCATCAGTGGGGCTGACAGGGACCAAGAGACCCAGTACTTC,CAISGADRDQETQYF
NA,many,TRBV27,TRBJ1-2,TGTGCCAGCAAACCCGCCCTAGGGGCTTCTAACTATGGCTACACCTTC,CASKPALGASNYGYTF
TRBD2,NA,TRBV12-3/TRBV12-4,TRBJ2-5,TGTGCCAGCAGTTTAGCTGGGACTAGCGGCAACCAAGAGACCCAGTACTTC,CASSLAGTSGNQETQYF
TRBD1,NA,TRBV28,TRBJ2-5,TGTGCCAGCAGCCCCGGGACAGGGTCATTCGGGGCCCAGTACTTC,CASSPGTGSFGAQYF
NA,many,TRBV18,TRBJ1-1,TGTGCCAGCTCACCGGGGATGGTCACTGAAGCTTTCTTT,CASSPGMVTEAFF
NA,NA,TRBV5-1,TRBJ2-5,TGCGCCAGCAGCTTATCGGGAGCGGGAGAGACCCAGTACTTC,CASSLSGAGETQYF
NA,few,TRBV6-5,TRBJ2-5,TGTGCCAGCAGACCCGGACAGTTGTCCCAAGAGACCCAGTACTTC,CASRPGQLSQETQYF
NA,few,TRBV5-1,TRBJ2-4,TGCGCCAGCAGCCCCCGGGGAATAGCCAAAAACATTCAGTACTTC,CASSPRGIAKNIQYF
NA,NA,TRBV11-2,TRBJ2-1,TGTGCCAGCAGGGACCCAGATAGCTCCTACAATGAGCAGTTCTTC,CASRDPDSSYNEQFF
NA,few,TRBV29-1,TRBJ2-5,TGCAGCGTTCCCTGGCGAGCGGGGACCCAGTACTTC,CSVPWRAGTQYF
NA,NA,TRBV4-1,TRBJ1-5,TGCGCCAGCAGCCAAGAGAGGCGCCTCAACCAGCATTTT,CASSQERRLNQHF
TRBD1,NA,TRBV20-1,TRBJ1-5,TGCAGTGCTAGTAATCGGGACAGTCCACTAAGCAATCAGCCCCAGCATTTT,CSASNRDSPLSNQPQHF
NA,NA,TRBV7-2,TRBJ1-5,TGTGCCAGCAGCTCCGTGGTCTTACAGCCCCAGCATTTT,CASSSVVLQPQHF
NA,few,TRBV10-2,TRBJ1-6,TGCGCCAGTTCCCCGAGGGCCTATAATTCACCCCTCCACTTT,CASSPRAYNSPLHF
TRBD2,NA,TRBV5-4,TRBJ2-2,TGTGCCAGCAGCGTCGAACCTAGCGGGCGAAACACCGGGGAGCTGTTTTTT,CASSVEPSGRNTGELFF
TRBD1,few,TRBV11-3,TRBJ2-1,TGTGCCAGCAGTTTTAGGGGGCATGAGCAGTTCTTC,CASSFRGHEQFF
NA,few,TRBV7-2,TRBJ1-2,TGTGCCAGCAGCCGGAGGGCCGGCAACTATGGCTACACCTTC,CASSRRAGNYGYTF
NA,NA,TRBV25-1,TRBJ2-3,TGTGCCAGCAGTGAAACGCCCGATACGCAGTATTTT,CASSETPDTQYF
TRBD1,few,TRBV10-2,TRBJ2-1,TGCGCCAGCATAGGGACAGGTCTAACGGGCTCCTACAATGAGCAGTTCTTC,CASIGTGLTGSYNEQFF
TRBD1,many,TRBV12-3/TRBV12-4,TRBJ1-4,TGTGCCAGCAGCCGTGGACCGGACAGGGAAAAACTGTTTTTT,CASSRGPDREKLFF
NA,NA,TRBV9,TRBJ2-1,TGTGCCAGCAGCGTAGGAAGGAGGGCCGTTGGAAATGAGCAGTTCTTC,CASSVGRRAVGNEQFF